The 9 T cell receptor beta chains given below trace back to one sample, sequenced in a study of OX40 agonist ivuxolimab in advanced cancers. Generated by immunoSEQ multiplex PCR, the TCRdb table keeps only in-frame clones and is missing some. The sample has about 60,000 clones; approximately 94% are singletons. Sample: CD4+ or CD8+ T cells sorted from blood, taken in a trial of the OX40 agonist ivuxolimab. The receptor set was obtained from an adult with an advanced solid tumor such as melanoma, head and neck, liver or kidney cancer.

The chain joins TRBV27 to TRBJ2-4; 7 positions match TRBD1. The V gene's germline CDR1 is MNHEY and CDR2 SMNVEV (reference sequence). V dropped 8 bases and J dropped 2; count of bases not matched to a gene: 9. The CDR3 contains 15 residues. The CDR3 is CASGPPQGTKNIQYF. CDR3 nucleotide sequence: TGTGCCAGCGGACCTCCACAGGGGACCAAAAACATTCAGTACTTC.

This clone has a single count. The genes are TRBV7-2 and TRBJ1-1, with unresolved D. The V gene lost 1 base and the J gene lost 3 bases, with 12 bases spanning the gap. Germline V gives CDR1 SGHTA, CDR2 FQGNSA. CDR3 size: 15 residues. The CDR3 protein is CASSLDRATDTEAFF. In DNA form, the CDR3 reads TGTGCCAGCAGCTTAGACCGGGCGACTGACACTGAAGCTTTCTTT.

The chain carries TRBV11-2 and TRBJ2-7, with TRBD2 matching 7 bases. CDR1 SGHAT and CDR2 FQNNGV come from the germline V gene. This CDR3 has 15 amino acids. The V and J ends lost 7 bases and 3 bases, in that order; junction bases with no gene match: 12. The chain's CDR3 is CASNADASGYYEQYF. CDR3 bases: TGTGCCAGCAACGCTGATGCTAGCGGATACTACGAGCAGTACTTC. Full variable domain (outside the CDR3, taken from reference TRBV11-2 and TRBJ2-7): EAGVAQSPRYKIIEKRQSVAFWCNPISGHATLYWYQQILGQGPKLLIQFQNNGVVDDSQLPKDRFSAERLKGVDSTLKIQPAKLEDSAVYLCASNADASGYYEQYFGPGTRLTVT.

The rearrangement links TRBV6-1 to TRBJ1-2, with a weak D call TRBD1 (6 bases). The CDR3 consists of 12 residues. The V end lost 8 bases, the J end lost 5 bases, and 12 bases lay between the germline ends. CDR1 is MNHNS and CDR2 is SASEGT in the germline V gene. For the CDR3, the DNA is TGTGCCAGCGAACAGGGCTTGTATGGCTACACCTTC. This translates into CASEQGLYGYTF.

The J gene is TRBJ2-7, the V gene TRBV11-2; 8 nucleotides match TRBD1. The trim removed 5 bases at V and 3 bases at J, leaving 6 bases unmatched. Germline V gene sequence: CDR1 SGHAT, CDR2 FQNNGV. This CDR3 contains 14 residues. CDR3 sequence: CASSVGQGLYEQYF. As DNA, the CDR3 is TGTGCCAGCAGCGTCGGACAGGGCCTCTACGAGCAGTACTTC.

V and J are TRBV10-3 and TRBJ2-5; 12 bases line up with TRBD2. Per the germline V gene, CDR1 is ENHRY and CDR2 is SYGVKD. The CDR3 totals 18 residues. Unmatched junction bases numbered 9, after V lost 0 bases and J lost 4 bases. The CDR3 loop is CAISESELAGGPSETQYF. CDR3 nucleotides: TGTGCCATCAGTGAGTCGGAGCTAGCGGGAGGGCCGTCAGAGACCCAGTACTTC.

The V call is TRBV19, the J call TRBJ2-6; 7 positions match TRBD2. The ends lost 3 bases at V and 0 bases at J; junction bases unmatched: 8. The germline CDR1 and CDR2 sequences are LNHDA and SQIVND (reference sequence). The CDR3 is 18 residues long. The CDR3 bases are TGTGCCAGTAGTATCTTTGGGCGGGGGTACTCTGGGGCCAACGTCCTGACTTTC. It is translated as CASSIFGRGYSGANVLTF.

V usage is TRBV28 and J usage is TRBJ2-7; D might be TRBD1 (6 bases). Trimming shortened V by 3 bases and J by 7 bases, and 22 bases separated the two germline ends. The CDR3 spans 16 residues. In germline, CDR1 is MDHEN, CDR2 SYDVKM. The CDR3 DNA reads TGTGCCAGCAGTTTCTATAGGGACACCTCATTAAGTGAGCAGTACTTC. Its translation is CASSFYRDTSLSEQYF. The full variable domain, rest sourced from reference TRBV28 and TRBJ2-7, is DVKVTQSSRYLVKRTGEKVFLECVQDMDHENMFWYRQDPGLGLRLIYFSYDVKMKEKGDIPEGYSVSREKKERFSLILESASTNQTSMYLCASSFYRDTSLSEQYFGPGTRLTVT.

The genes are TRBV27 and TRBJ2-7, with a tentative D call TRBD1 (5 bases). The CDR3 contains 14 residues. CDR1 is MNHEY, CDR2 SMNVEV, per germline (reference sequence). The V gene lost 2 bases and the J gene lost 4 bases, with 12 bases spanning the gap. Here the CDR3 reads CASSLTSTAYEQYF. The CDR3 DNA follows: TGTGCCAGCAGTTTAACCTCGACAGCTTACGAGCAGTACTTC.